This passage covers 14 T cell receptor beta chains from one sample sequenced in a study of cytomegalovirus exposure and HLA in healthy donors. In the PCR, 60 Vbeta and 13 Jbeta primers were used. Sequenced by immunoSEQ multiplex PCR; TCRdb stores in-frame clones only, minus some. The repertoire holds more than 95,000 clones, with 10% to 15% as singletons. Sequenced: PBMCs. The receptor set was obtained from a man in his forties in good health and CMV-seropositive.

In regard to this clone: Here the CDR3 omits its conserved ending phenylalanine or tryptophan, so a read error is the likely source. The DNA is omitted, as the CDR3 cannot be located on it reliably, and the CDR3 follows TCRdb's listing. The same CDR3 is also encoded by other DNA sequences in this sample. CDR3 in amino acids: CASSHGTVYGYTV. The gene calls are TRBV14 and TRBJ1-2; TRBD1, the table's D call, lacks a check against the DNA. The CDR3 has 13 amino acids, counting both end residues. Germline V gene lookup returns CDR1 SGHDN and CDR2 FVKESK.

This clone was seen more than once but under ten times. V usage is TRBV7-2 and J usage is TRBJ2-7; 11 bases are a match to TRBD1. The V gene end was trimmed by 6 bases and the J gene end by 5 bases; junction bases not matched to a gene: 6. The CDR3 extends over 14 amino acids. The germline gives CDR1 SGHTA, CDR2 FQGNSA. The CDR3 protein is CASRRTGGINEQYF. The CDR3, as DNA: TGTGCCAGCAGGAGGACAGGGGGCATCAACGAGCAGTACTTC.

This chain joins TRBV6-5 and TRBJ2-3, with TRBD2 matching 11 bases. The CDR3 length is 15 residues. The junction had 2 bases not matched to a gene; V was cut back by 6 bases and J by 0 bases. Germline V gives CDR1 MNHEY, CDR2 SVGAGI. The CDR3 sequence is CASRRTSGSTDTQYF. The CDR3 DNA reads as TGTGCCAGCAGAAGGACTAGCGGGAGCACAGATACGCAGTATTTT.

This clone has just a few counts. The J gene is TRBJ1-1, the V gene TRBV12-5; 7 positions match TRBD1. Trimming took 6 bases from V and 3 from J; bases not matched to a gene: 4. The CDR3 spans 13 residues. The germline V gene encodes CDR1 LGHNT and CDR2 FRNRAP. The CDR3 DNA sequence: TGTGCTAGTGGGAGGGACAGCCACACTGAAGCTTTCTTT. This codes for CASGRDSHTEAFF.

This clone was detected a few times. This chain uses TRBV27 with TRBJ1-2; D perhaps matches TRBD1 (5 bases). Trimming took off 6 bases at V and 7 bases at J, with 21 bases between the two ends. The germline CDR1 and CDR2 sequences are MNHEY and SMNVEV (reference sequence). The CDR3 covers 15 residues. CDR3 DNA: TGTGCCAGCAGGGATTCCGGGACTATTAAGTCTGGCTACACCTTC. Its protein product is CASRDSGTIKSGYTF.

The table lists this clone with a few counts. The chain has TRBV7-9 and TRBJ1-2; tentative D call: TRBD1 (5 bases). Germline-derived CDR1 and CDR2 are SEHNR and FQNEAQ (reference sequence). The V end was cut by 5 bases, the J end by 8 bases, with 15 bases between. The CDR3 totals 13 residues. The CDR3: CASSPGHGEGYTF. The CDR3 DNA reads as TGTGCCAGCAGCCCCGGACATGGAGAGGGCTACACCTTC.

The rearrangement uses TRBV19 and TRBJ1-5; TRBD1 is a possible D gene (6 bases). CDR1 and CDR2 (germline): LNHDA, SQIVND (reference sequence). V was shortened by 3 bases and J by 3 bases, with 9 bases between the two germline ends. The CDR3 totals 14 residues. The chain's CDR3 is CASSMDSYNQPQHF. The CDR3 DNA sequence: TGTGCCAGTAGTATGGACAGTTACAATCAGCCCCAGCATTTT. The variable domain in full, with the rest retrieved from reference TRBV19 and TRBJ1-5, is DGGITQSPKYLFRKEGQNVTLSCEQNLNHDAMYWYRQDPGQGLRLIYYSQIVNDFQKGDIAEGYSVSREKKESFPLTVTSAQKNPTAFYLCASSMDSYNQPQHFGDGTRLSIL.

This clone was observed a single time. The chain is built from TRBV7-2 and TRBJ1-5; 10 bases match TRBD1. Germline V gives CDR1 SGHTA, CDR2 FQGNSA. V lost 5 bases and J lost 7; bases outside the gene matches: 8. The CDR3 length is 15 residues. For the CDR3, the DNA is TGTGCCAGCAGCCTGAGACAGGGGGCTCGGCAGCCCCAGCATTTT. Protein: CASSLRQGARQPQHF.

This chain joins TRBV5-1 and TRBJ1-3; TRBD1 aligns across 7 bases. V lost 7 bases, J lost 4 bases, and 11 bases stayed unmatched. This CDR3 is 15 amino acids long. Germline V gives CDR1 SGHRS, CDR2 YFSETQ. As DNA, the CDR3 is TGCGCCAGCCTCCTCGGGCCGGGACAGGGAAACACCATATATTTT. Translating gives CASLLGPGQGNTIYF.

The chain joins TRBV29-1 to TRBJ2-7; TRBD2 is a possible D gene (5 bases). This CDR3 comprises 16 residues. V gave up 0 bases and J gave up 2 bases, with 17 bases separating them. CDR1 SQVTM and CDR2 ANQGSEA come from the germline V gene. CDR3 sequence (DNA): TGCAGCGTTGAAGATCGGGGTCAGCAGTACCCCTACGAGCAGTACTTC. Protein sequence: CSVEDRGQQYPYEQYF.

This clone was observed a few times. The chain couples TRBV5-1 to TRBJ2-7; TRBD1 matches 8 bases. The CDR3 covers 14 residues. The V gene end was trimmed by 0 bases and the J gene end by 4 bases; junction bases not matched to a gene: 3. Germline V gene lookup returns CDR1 SGHRS and CDR2 YFSETQ. This CDR3 reads CASSLGTGTYEQYF. The CDR3 DNA reads as TGCGCCAGCAGCTTGGGGACAGGGACTTACGAGCAGTACTTC.

J is TRBJ2-1 and V is TRBV19, with 12 bases aligning to TRBD2. Germline CDR1 LNHDA, CDR2 SQIVND (reference sequence). The CDR3 has 17 residues. J gave up 6 bases and V 8 bases, and 14 bases lay outside the gene matches. CDR3 protein: CASHQGLAGGPGNEQFF. The CDR3 bases are TGTGCCAGTCACCAGGGGCTAGCGGGAGGGCCCGGCAATGAGCAGTTCTTC. Together with reference TRBV19 and TRBJ2-1, the CDR3 gives the full variable domain: DGGITQSPKYLFRKEGQNVTLSCEQNLNHDAMYWYRQDPGQGLRLIYYSQIVNDFQKGDIAEGYSVSREKKESFPLTVTSAQKNPTAFYLCASHQGLAGGPGNEQFFGPGTRLTVL.

The J gene is TRBJ2-1, the V gene TRBV7-3, with 8 bases lining up with TRBD2. The CDR3 spans 15 residues. Germline V gives CDR1 SGHTA, CDR2 FQGTGA. After removal of 5 bases from V and 1 base from J, the junction contained 4 bases not matched to a gene. The CDR3 DNA is TGTGCCAGCAGCCGAAGCGGGGGTTCCTACAATGAGCAGTTCTTC. Translating gives CASSRSGGSYNEQFF.

This chain uses TRBV5-1 with TRBJ1-1; perhaps TRBD1 as D (5 bases). From germline, CDR1 is SGHRS and CDR2 YFSETQ. The length of the CDR3 is 14 residues. The V end was cut by 2 bases, the J end by 0 bases, with 8 bases between. CDR3 sequence: CASSLGVMNTEAFF. The DNA of the CDR3 is TGCGCCAGCAGCTTAGGGGTGATGAACACTGAAGCTTTCTTT.